Listed here is a single T cell receptor (beta chain). The data derive from a study of blood T cell repertoires in COVID-19. Some clones are missing from TCRdb's copy, which holds only in-frame ones; the method was immunoSEQ multiplex PCR. This table holds roughly 300,000 clones, roughly 85% found once. The CDR3 is 16 amino acids. Germline lookup yields CDR1 MNHEY and CDR2 SVGAGI. V shed 4 bases and J 4 bases; nucleotides not matched to a gene: 7. The source of this sequence is a woman aged 45-65 years who had recovered from COVID-19. J is TRBJ1-6 and V is TRBV6-5; 7 bases map to TRBD1. The sample was PBMCs or T cells enriched from blood (not recorded which). CDR3 loop: CASSSQGLLYNSPLHF. The CDR3 region has the DNA TGTGCCAGCAGTTCACAGGGGTTACTGTATAATTCACCCCTCCACTTT.